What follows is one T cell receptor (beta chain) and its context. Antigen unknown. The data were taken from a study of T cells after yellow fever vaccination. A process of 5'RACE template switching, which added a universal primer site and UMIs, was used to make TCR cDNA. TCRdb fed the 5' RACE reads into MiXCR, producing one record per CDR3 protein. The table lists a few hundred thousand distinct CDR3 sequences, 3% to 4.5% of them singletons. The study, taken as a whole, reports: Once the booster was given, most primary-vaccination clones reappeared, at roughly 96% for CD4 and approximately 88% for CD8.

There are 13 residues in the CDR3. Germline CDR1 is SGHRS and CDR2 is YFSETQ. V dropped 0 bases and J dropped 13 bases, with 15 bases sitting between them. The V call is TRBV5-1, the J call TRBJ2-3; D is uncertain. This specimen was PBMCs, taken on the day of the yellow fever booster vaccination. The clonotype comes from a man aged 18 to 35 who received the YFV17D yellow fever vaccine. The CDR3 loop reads CASSLADGLQEYF. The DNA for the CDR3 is TGCGCCAGCAGCTTGGCGGATGGGTTGCAGGAGTATTTT.